The TCR beta chain described here comes from a study of blood T cell repertoires in COVID-19. Study details: T cells, B-cell-depleted T cells, or PBMCs supplied cDNA or gDNA.

Regarding this clone: Other DNA sequences in this sample translate to the same CDR3.

Individuals aged about 18 to 90 years were recruited from about two dozen US areas. Researchers sorted participants into cohorts using their self-reported clinical history. In the original processing: Reference gene primer amplification yielded estimated nucleated cell counts. The data were produced by immunoSEQ multiplex PCR, yet TCRdb's version contains in-frame clones alone and is incomplete. D and trimming come from the DNA, and the V and J calls and clone size come from that table. The sample lists some 220,000 clones, roughly four fifths seen once, with approximately 1.3% in the top ten. The CDR3 totals 16 residues. Germline V lookup: CDR1 SGHAT, CDR2 FQNNGV. The V and J ends lost 1 base and 1 base respectively, with 10 bases between them.

The chain combines TRBV11-2 with TRBJ2-2; D is possibly TRBD1 (6 bases). The sequenced sample consisted of PBMCs or T cells enriched from blood (not recorded which). This sequence originates from a woman aged 40 to 50 with acute COVID-19. The CDR3 loop reads CASSLGQGMNTGELFF. The CDR3 DNA is TGTGCCAGCAGCTTAGGGCAGGGGATGAACACCGGGGAGCTGTTTTTT.